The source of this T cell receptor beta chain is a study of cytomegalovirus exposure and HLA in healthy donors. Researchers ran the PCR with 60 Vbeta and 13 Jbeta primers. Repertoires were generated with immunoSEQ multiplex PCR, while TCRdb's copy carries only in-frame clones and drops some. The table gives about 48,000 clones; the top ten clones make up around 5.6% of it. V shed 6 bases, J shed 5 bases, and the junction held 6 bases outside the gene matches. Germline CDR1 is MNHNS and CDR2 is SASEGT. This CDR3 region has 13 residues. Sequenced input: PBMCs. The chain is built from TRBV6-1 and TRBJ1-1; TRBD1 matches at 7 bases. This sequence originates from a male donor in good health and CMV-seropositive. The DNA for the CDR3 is TGTGCCAGCAGGCAGGACAGGCTGACTGAAGCTTTCTTT. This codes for CASRQDRLTEAFF.